These 30 T cell receptor beta chains came from one sample sequenced in a study of blood T cell repertoires in COVID-19. Profiled with immunoSEQ multiplex PCR; TCRdb holds only in-frame clones, not every one. The sample has about 110,000 clones; more than 80% are singletons. Sequencing was done on a sample of peripheral blood. Every receptor here comes from a woman in her sixties or seventies with acute or convalescent COVID-19.

The chain recombines TRBV2 with TRBJ1-1; no clear D. The germline V gene has CDR1 SNHLY and CDR2 FYNNEI. V lost 5 bases and J 3 bases, leaving 13 bases between the germline ends. The CDR3 consists of 14 residues. As DNA, the CDR3 is TGTGCCAGCAGTCTTGGACTGGGCGACACTGAAGCTTTCTTT. Translation gives CASSLGLGDTEAFF.

The V call is TRBV14, the J call TRBJ1-2; tentative D call: TRBD1 (6 bases). V lost 5 bases and J 3 bases, leaving 10 bases between the germline ends. The germline V gene has CDR1 SGHDN and CDR2 FVKESK. This CDR3 has 13 residues. The CDR3 region is CASSENRDYGYTF. In DNA, the CDR3 is TGTGCCAGCAGCGAGAACAGGGACTATGGCTACACCTTC.

The J gene is TRBJ2-1, the V gene TRBV5-1; TRBD1 might be the D (6 bases). The CDR3 length is 13 residues. Germline values: CDR1 SGHRS, CDR2 YFSETQ. The V end lost 0 bases, the J end lost 6 bases, and 7 bases lay between the germline ends. The CDR3 DNA reads TGCGCCAGCAGCTTGGGGGGGCTCAATGAGCAGTTCTTC. It specifies CASSLGGLNEQFF. The whole variable domain, filled in from reference TRBV5-1 and TRBJ2-1, reads KAGVTQTPRYLIKTRGQQVTLSCSPISGHRSVSWYQQTPGQGLQFLFEYFSETQRNKGNFPGRFSGRQFSNSRSEMNVSTLELGDSALYLCASSLGGLNEQFFGPGTRLTVL.

The chain combines TRBV19 with TRBJ1-3; D gene ambiguous. Germline values: CDR1 LNHDA, CDR2 SQIVND (reference sequence). The CDR3 loop spans 14 amino acids. The ends were cut back, 2 bases at V and 2 bases at J, with 7 bases in the middle. This CDR3 reads CASSISGTGNTIYF. The DNA of the CDR3 is TGTGCCAGTAGTATATCCGGGACTGGAAACACCATATATTTT.

The chain has TRBV30 and TRBJ1-2; a possible D gene is TRBD1 (5 bases). CDR3 size: 13 residues. V lost 5 bases, J lost 4 bases, and 14 bases lay in between. Germline assignment: CDR1 GTSNPN and CDR2 SVGIG (reference sequence). CDR3 nucleotides: TGTGCCTGGGGACAAAGCACCTTCTATGGCTACACCTTC. It codes for CAWGQSTFYGYTF.

This chain connects TRBV19 to TRBJ2-2; possible D gene TRBD2, 5 bases. The CDR3 runs 15 residues. Trimming removed 7 bases from V and 1 base from J, with 13 bases in between. Germline assignment: CDR1 LNHDA and CDR2 SQIVND (reference sequence). The CDR3 DNA follows: TGTGCCAGTATCGCACGGAGCGGGAACACCGGGGAGCTGTTTTTT. Translation gives CASIARSGNTGELFF.

This chain joins TRBV29-1 and TRBJ1-1; D possibly corresponds to TRBD1 (6 bases). This CDR3 comprises 11 residues. Trimming took 7 bases from V and 13 from J, leaving 19 bases between them. Germline lookup yields CDR1 SQVTM and CDR2 ANQGSEA. Here the CDR3 DNA reads TGCAGCGCCTCAATGGGGGGGCTCGTTTTCTTT. Amino acid sequence: CSASMGGLVFF.

The chain combines TRBV5-1 with TRBJ2-3; D is undetermined. The CDR3 has 14 amino acids. Germline V lookup: CDR1 SGHRS, CDR2 YFSETQ. With 4 bases removed from V and 2 bases from J, the gap between germline ends came to 11 bases. The CDR3 reads CASSLGRHTDTQYF. CDR3 coding DNA: TGCGCCAGCAGCCTGGGCAGGCACACAGATACGCAGTATTTT.

Only a few counts were recorded for this clone. V and J are TRBV28 and TRBJ2-7; 11 bases map to TRBD2. Germline V gene data show CDR1 as MDHEN and CDR2 as SYDVKM. With V trimmed by 6 bases and J by 7 bases, 5 bases remained unmatched. The CDR3 sequence is 13 residues long. The CDR3 here is CASRTSGNSEQYF. CDR3 coding DNA: TGTGCCAGCAGGACTAGCGGGAATAGTGAGCAGTACTTC. Supplemented by reference TRBV28 and TRBJ2-7, the full variable domain reads DVKVTQSSRYLVKRTGEKVFLECVQDMDHENMFWYRQDPGLGLRLIYFSYDVKMKEKGDIPEGYSVSREKKERFSLILESASTNQTSMYLCASRTSGNSEQYFGPGTRLTVT.

V and J are TRBV3-1 (or the pseudogene TRBV3-2) and TRBJ2-7, with TRBD1 identical over 7 bases. The CDR3 contains 15 residues. The germline V gene has CDR1 LGHDT and CDR2 YNNKEL (reference sequence). The trim removed 4 bases at V and 5 bases at J, leaving 11 bases unmatched. In DNA form, the CDR3 reads TGTGCCAGCAGCCCCGCCGACAGGGTAAGGAACGAGCAGTACTTC. Its translation: CASSPADRVRNEQYF.

This chain uses TRBV27 with TRBJ2-2; 8 nucleotides match TRBD2. V dropped 5 bases and J dropped 2; count of bases not matched to a gene: 13. Germline V gene sequence: CDR1 MNHEY, CDR2 SMNVEV (reference sequence). The CDR3 has 18 residues. CDR3 sequence (DNA): TGTGCCAGCAGTGATCTAGCGGGCTACAGAAAAAACACCGGGGAGCTGTTTTTT. Its protein product is CASSDLAGYRKNTGELFF.

The chain carries TRBV7-2 and TRBJ1-5; D is uncertain. V gave up 3 bases and J gave up 6 bases, with 15 bases separating them. Germline V lookup: CDR1 SGHTA, CDR2 FQGNSA. The CDR3 length is 15 residues. This CDR3 is CASSFDGSYGQPQHF. The CDR3 nucleotides are TGTGCCAGCAGCTTTGACGGGAGCTATGGTCAGCCCCAGCATTTT.

This chain connects TRBV5-1 to TRBJ1-1; 7 nucleotides line up with TRBD1. V trimming: 4 bases; J trimming: 3 bases; junction bases outside the gene matches: 12. This CDR3 region has 16 residues. CDR1 and CDR2 (germline): SGHRS, YFSETQ. The CDR3 loop reads CASSTATGNAYTEAFF. The CDR3 nucleotides read TGCGCCAGCAGCACCGCGACAGGGAATGCGTACACTGAAGCTTTCTTT.

V and J are TRBV9 and TRBJ1-4, with 11 bases fitting TRBD1. Trimming cost V 4 bases and J 7 bases; bases outside gene matches: 9. The CDR3 loop spans 16 amino acids. CDR1 and CDR2 from the germline V gene are SGDLS and YYNGEE. The CDR3 sequence: CASSLRPGTGGEKLFF. CDR3 sequence (DNA): TGTGCCAGCAGCTTACGTCCCGGGACAGGGGGTGAAAAACTGTTTTTT.

This clone was recorded a few times. This chain joins TRBV29-1 and TRBJ2-1; 10 bases align to TRBD2. Unmatched junction bases numbered 11, after V lost 0 bases and J lost 9 bases. This CDR3 region has 16 residues. Germline V CDR1 and CDR2: SQVTM, ANQGSEA. The CDR3 coding sequence is TGCAGCGTTGAAGATCAGGGGACTAGCGCCCGCAGTGAGCAGTTCTTC. Amino acid sequence: CSVEDQGTSARSEQFF.

The rearrangement links TRBV20-1 to TRBJ2-1; 9 positions agree with TRBD2. This CDR3 comprises 11 residues. V lost 3 bases to trimming and J lost 10 bases; unmatched junction nucleotides: 1. Germline-derived CDR1 and CDR2 are DFQATT and SNEGSKA (reference sequence). CDR3 sequence reads: CSARRGGEQFF. CDR3 nucleotide sequence: TGCAGTGCTAGGCGGGGGGGCGAGCAGTTCTTC.

J is TRBJ2-1 and V is TRBV30; 9 nucleotides line up with TRBD2. CDR3 length: 13 amino acids. Germline V gives CDR1 GTSNPN, CDR2 SVGIG (reference sequence). J lost 8 bases, V lost 2 bases, and 4 bases had no gene match. Written as DNA, the CDR3 is TGTGCCTGGAGTATGGGACTAGCTGATGAGCAGTTCTTC. The encoded protein is CAWSMGLADEQFF.

This chain uses TRBV18 with TRBJ1-2, with TRBD1 as a possible D gene (5 bases). CDR3 length equals 13 residues. V was pared by 3 bases and J by 8 bases, with 13 bases between. Germline CDR1 and CDR2: KGHSH and LQKENI. Written as DNA, the CDR3 is TGTGCCAGCTCACCCCCAGGCAGGGCGGGCTACACCTTC. Its protein is CASSPPGRAGYTF.

This clone was detected only once. The chain links TRBV7-2 to TRBJ2-1, with 7 nucleotides matching TRBD2. This CDR3 spans 14 amino acids. Germline CDR1 and CDR2: SGHTA and FQGNSA. The V segment lost 0 bases and the J segment 8 bases; nucleotides outside the gene matches: 4. Here the CDR3 reads CASSLAGGSDEQFF. DNA for the CDR3: TGTGCCAGCAGCTTAGCGGGAGGGTCGGATGAGCAGTTCTTC. The full variable domain, rest sourced from reference TRBV7-2 and TRBJ2-1, is GAGVSQSPSNKVTEKGKDVELRCDPISGHTALYWYRQSLGQGLEFLIYFQGNSAPDKSGLPSDRFSAERTGGSVSTLTIQRTQQEDSAVYLCASSLAGGSDEQFFGPGTRLTVL.

The CDR3 protein is CASSSLYSGSGYNEQFF. CDR3 DNA sequence: TGCGCCAGCAGCTCTTTATATAGCGGGAGTGGGTACAATGAGCAGTTCTTC. The chain joins TRBV5-1 to TRBJ2-1; 9 bases align to TRBD2. This CDR3 is 17 amino acids long. V lost 3 bases, J lost 4 bases, and 11 bases stayed unmatched. Germline V lookup: CDR1 SGHRS, CDR2 YFSETQ.

This rearrangement joins TRBV6-1 to TRBJ2-2, with D possibly matching TRBD2 (6 bases). Trimming pared 2 bases from V and 4 bases from J, leaving 17 bases between. The CDR3 totals 17 residues. Germline V lookup: CDR1 MNHNS, CDR2 SASEGT. The CDR3 region is CASSERPRGTSTGELFF. CDR3 coding DNA: TGTGCCAGCAGTGAACGGCCTCGGGGGACGAGCACCGGGGAGCTGTTTTTT.

V usage is TRBV3-1 (or the pseudogene TRBV3-2) and J usage is TRBJ2-5; 9 nucleotides match TRBD2. With V trimmed by 0 bases and J by 5 bases, 10 bases remained unmatched. The CDR3 has 17 amino acids. Per germline, CDR1 LGHDT and CDR2 YNNKEL (reference sequence). CDR3 coding DNA: TGTGCCAGCAGCCAAGATCGCCGGCGGGGGGGCCGGGAGACCCAGTACTTC. As protein: CASSQDRRRGGRETQYF.

The chain employs TRBV20-1 and TRBJ1-2; D remains unclear. V was trimmed by 0 bases and J by 5 bases, leaving 4 bases between them. This CDR3 region has 11 residues. Germline CDR1 reads DFQATT; CDR2 reads SNEGSKA (reference sequence). In DNA form, the CDR3 reads TGCAGTGCTAGAGATGCGTATGGCTACACCTTC. It encodes CSARDAYGYTF.

CDR3 region: CASSGYRGELDGYTF. Written as DNA, the CDR3 is TGTGCCAGCAGCGGTTACAGGGGGGAATTGGATGGCTACACCTTC. The chain combines TRBV7-2 with TRBJ1-2; 8 nucleotides align to TRBD1. This CDR3 contains 15 residues. V shed 5 bases, J shed 6 bases, and the junction held 11 bases outside the gene matches. Germline assignment: CDR1 SGHTA and CDR2 FQGNSA.

This sequence joins TRBV6-6 and TRBJ1-4; D unclear. V lost 9 bases and J 3 bases, leaving 8 bases between the germline ends. The CDR3 totals 12 residues. CDR1 and CDR2 (germline): MNHNY, SVGAGI (reference sequence). The CDR3 region is CASRGPNEKLFF. CDR3 sequence (DNA): TGTGCCAGTCGGGGTCCTAATGAAAAACTGTTTTTT.

The chain has TRBV3-1 (or the pseudogene TRBV3-2) and TRBJ1-1, with D hard to call. CDR1 LGHDT and CDR2 YNNKEL come from the germline V gene (reference sequence). This CDR3 has 13 amino acids. The V end was cut by 1 base, the J end by 1 base, with 4 bases between. CDR3 nucleotides: TGTGCCAGCAGCCAAGCAGGGAACACTGAAGCTTTCTTT. Protein sequence: CASSQAGNTEAFF.

The chain carries TRBV3-1 (or the pseudogene TRBV3-2) and TRBJ1-6, with D maybe TRBD1 (6 bases). Trimming cost V 8 bases and J 7 bases, with 18 bases left between them. The length of the CDR3 is 15 residues. CDR1 and CDR2 from the germline V gene are LGHDT and YNNKEL (reference sequence). CDR3 sequence reads: CASSDHGQGNSPLHF. CDR3 bases: TGTGCCAGCTCGGATCATGGGCAGGGGAATTCACCCCTCCACTTT.

The sample holds one count of this clone. The chain carries TRBV9 and TRBJ2-1; D is possibly TRBD1 (6 bases). This CDR3 has 16 residues. Germline V CDR1 and CDR2: SGDLS, YYNGEE. With 4 bases removed from V and 4 bases from J, the gap between germline ends came to 18 bases. The CDR3 region is CASSPRGIDRYNEQFF. The CDR3 region has the DNA TGTGCCAGCAGCCCACGGGGAATCGACAGGTACAATGAGCAGTTCTTC.

The rearrangement joins TRBV6-4 to TRBJ1-6; TRBD1 is a possible D gene (5 bases). The length of the CDR3 is 16 residues. Germline V gene lookup returns CDR1 MRHNA and CDR2 SNTAGT. Trimming took off 0 bases at V and 8 bases at J, with 14 bases between the two ends. The CDR3 loop is CASSDSAGNWDSPLHF. The CDR3 DNA follows: TGTGCCAGCAGTGACTCGGCAGGGAATTGGGATTCACCCCTCCACTTT.

In this sample, this clone turned up once. The chain is built from TRBV5-6 and TRBJ1-1, with no clear D. Trimming left V 4 bases short and J 4 bases short, with 11 bases between. Germline CDR1 SGHDT, CDR2 YYEEEE. CDR3 length: 13 residues. CDR3 in amino acids: CASSLRGVTEAFF. The CDR3, as DNA: TGTGCCAGCAGCCTCCGCGGGGTCACTGAAGCTTTCTTT.